Presented here are 29 T cell receptor beta chains from one specimen sequenced in a study of brain T cells in children with intractable seizures. This sample's time point: blood from clinic visit 5 months post-surgery; TSC patient then seizure free. Method: immunoSEQ multiplex PCR; TCRdb's copy keeps in-frame clones and lacks some. The sample consists of 300,000 to 400,000 clones, roughly 92% of them appearing once. Specimen: peripheral blood, collected 4 to 5 months after surgery. These receptors all stem from a boy younger than two with tuberous sclerosis and intractable seizures.

This clone was observed once. The chain uses TRBV2 and TRBJ2-7; unclear D gene. The V end was cut by 4 bases, the J end by 3 bases, with 4 bases between. Looked up from germline, CDR1 is SNHLY and CDR2 is FYNNEI. The CDR3 contains 11 residues. CDR3 bases: TGTGCCAGCAGTGGCAGCTACGAGCAGTACTTC. Its translation: CASSGSYEQYF. The entire variable domain, with the rest obtained from reference TRBV2 and TRBJ2-7, is as follows: EPEVTQTPSHQVTQMGQEVILRCVPISNHLYFYWYRQILGQKVEFLVSFYNNEISEKSEIFDDQFSVERPDGSNFTLKIRSTKLEDSAMYFCASSGSYEQYFGPGTRLTVT.

The chain joins TRBV30 to TRBJ1-6; no firm D call. Germline lookup yields CDR1 GTSNPN and CDR2 SVGIG (reference sequence). The V end was cut by 0 bases, the J end by 3 bases, with 12 bases between. The CDR3 spans 16 residues. DNA of the CDR3: TGTGCCTGGAGTGTACGGCGAGATCTCTATAATTCACCCCTCCACTTT. Translation gives CAWSVRRDLYNSPLHF.

The chain uses TRBV16 and TRBJ1-2, with TRBD1 identical over 8 bases. V was pared by 4 bases and J by 2 bases, with 6 bases of the junction left unmatched. The CDR3 length is 15 residues. Germline V gives CDR1 KGHSY, CDR2 FQNENV. The CDR3: CASSPRDRLNYGYTF. In DNA form, the CDR3 reads TGTGCCAGCAGCCCGCGGGACAGGCTCAACTATGGCTACACCTTC.

The rearrangement joins TRBV28 to TRBJ2-4; possibly TRBD1 for D (6 bases). Trimming left V 4 bases short and J 1 base short, with 20 bases between. This CDR3 contains 18 residues. Germline V CDR1 and CDR2: MDHEN, SYDVKM. The CDR3 sequence: CASSSKAGMRGAKNIQYF. Here the CDR3 DNA reads TGTGCCAGCAGTTCGAAAGCAGGGATGAGGGGGGCCAAAAACATTCAGTACTTC.

The gene calls are TRBV7-9 and TRBJ1-2; D call uncertain. Germline V gene lookup returns CDR1 SEHNR and CDR2 FQNEAQ (reference sequence). The CDR3 length is 12 residues. Trimming shortened V by 3 bases and J by 4 bases, and 6 bases separated the two germline ends. The CDR3 region has the DNA TGTGCCAGCAGCTTTGGAGGCTATGGCTACACCTTC. It codes for CASSFGGYGYTF. Complete variable domain (other parts from reference TRBV7-9 and TRBJ1-2): DTGVSQNPRHKITKRGQNVTFRCDPISEHNRLYWYRQTLGQGPEFLTYFQNEAQLEKSRLLSDRFSAERPKGSFSTLEIQRTEQGDSAMYLCASSFGGYGYTFGSGTRLTVV.

The chain has TRBV29-1 and TRBJ2-7, with D perhaps assigned TRBD1 or TRBD2 (5 bases each). The CDR3 runs 13 residues. Germline V lookup: CDR1 SQVTM, CDR2 ANQGSEA. V lost 4 bases and J 4 bases, leaving 14 bases between the germline ends. In DNA, the CDR3 is TGCAGCGTTGGAGAGGGGCAGGAGTACGAGCAGTACTTC. This gives the protein CSVGEGQEYEQYF.

The chain couples TRBV27 to TRBJ1-1; TRBD1 agrees at 9 bases. The germline V gene has CDR1 MNHEY and CDR2 SMNVEV (reference sequence). This CDR3 is 14 amino acids long. Trimming took 5 bases from V and 7 from J; bases not matched to a gene: 8. The CDR3 DNA reads as TGTGCCAGCAGTCCCTACAGGGGGCCGGTTGAAGCTTTCTTT. Translated, it gives CASSPYRGPVEAFF.

V is TRBV7-3 and J is TRBJ2-3; D is possibly TRBD2 (6 bases). Germline V gives CDR1 SGHTA, CDR2 FQGTGA. Trimming pared 5 bases from V and 4 bases from J, leaving 19 bases between. CDR3 size: 16 residues. CDR3 nucleotide sequence: TGTGCCAGCAGCCCCCGGGGGATTACTAGTGCAGATACGCAGTATTTT. Translating gives CASSPRGITSADTQYF. The variable domain in full, with the rest retrieved from reference TRBV7-3 and TRBJ2-3, is GAGVSQTPSNKVTEKGKYVELRCDPISGHTALYWYRQSLGQGPEFLIYFQGTGAADDSGLPNDRFFAVRPEGSVSTLKIQRTERGDSAVYLCASSPRGITSADTQYFGPGTRLTVL.

This sequence joins TRBV27 and TRBJ2-5; D remains ambiguous. Germline V gene lookup returns CDR1 MNHEY and CDR2 SMNVEV (reference sequence). The CDR3 spans 15 residues. The ends were cut back, 2 bases at V and 8 bases at J, with 18 bases in the middle. The chain's CDR3 is CASSLEDPTRQTQYF. The DNA of the CDR3 is TGTGCCAGCAGTTTAGAGGACCCAACGCGGCAAACCCAGTACTTC.

This chain links TRBV7-2 with TRBJ2-7; tentatively, D is TRBD1 (6 bases). Germline CDR1 is SGHTA and CDR2 is FQGNSA. Trimming left V 1 base short and J 4 bases short, with 17 bases between. The CDR3 extends over 16 amino acids. CDR3 amino acids: CASSLGSWGPGYEQYF. In nucleotides, the CDR3 is TGTGCCAGCAGCTTAGGGAGTTGGGGGCCCGGTTACGAGCAGTACTTC.

The chain has TRBV11-2 and TRBJ2-1, with 9 bases that match TRBD2. CDR1 and CDR2 from the germline V gene are SGHAT and FQNNGV. J was trimmed by 6 bases and V by 3 bases; bases with no gene match: 15. The CDR3 consists of 18 residues. The CDR3 region is CASSFSDWREGRTNEQFF. DNA for the CDR3: TGTGCCAGCAGCTTTTCCGACTGGCGGGAGGGCCGAACCAATGAGCAGTTCTTC.

The V and J genes are TRBV3-1 (or the pseudogene TRBV3-2) and TRBJ2-1; 8 positions agree with TRBD1. V was clipped by 0 bases and J by 7 bases; unmatched bases: 8. The V gene's germline CDR1 is LGHDT and CDR2 YNNKEL (reference sequence). CDR3 length: 16 amino acids. Here the CDR3 reads CASSQDLDRALNEQFF. The CDR3 DNA sequence: TGTGCCAGCAGCCAAGATCTGGACAGGGCGCTGAATGAGCAGTTCTTC.

V and J are TRBV14 and TRBJ1-6; D is ambiguous. Trimming shortened V by 4 bases and J by 8 bases, and 6 bases separated the two germline ends. Germline-derived CDR1 and CDR2 are SGHDN and FVKESK. The CDR3 is 12 amino acids. The CDR3 nucleotides are TGTGCCAGCAGCCTTATGTATTCACCCCTCCACTTT. Translation gives CASSLMYSPLHF.

This chain connects TRBV10-2 to TRBJ1-1, with TRBD1 identical over 7 bases. The CDR3 length is 15 residues. J was trimmed by 6 bases and V by 2 bases; bases with no gene match: 9. Per germline, CDR1 WSHSY and CDR2 SAAADI. The CDR3 sequence is CASSELDRARAEAFF. The CDR3 DNA is TGCGCCAGCAGTGAGCTTGACAGGGCAAGGGCTGAAGCTTTCTTT.

In its sample, this clone was seen once. This chain links TRBV13 with TRBJ2-2; TRBD1 matches 8 bases. Germline-derived CDR1 and CDR2 are PRHDT and FYEKMQ (reference sequence). With V trimmed by 5 bases and J by 0 bases, 8 bases remained unmatched. This CDR3 is built from 17 residues. The CDR3 loop is CASSRLGTGSNTGELFF. The CDR3 DNA reads as TGTGCCAGCAGCAGACTGGGGACAGGCTCGAACACCGGGGAGCTGTTTTTT.

The chain combines TRBV7-2 with TRBJ2-1; the match to TRBD2 covers 10 bases. Germline loops: CDR1 SGHTA, CDR2 FQGNSA. The length of the CDR3 is 14 residues. V dropped 2 bases and J dropped 11; count of bases not matched to a gene: 6. The CDR3: CASSLSGGASKQFF. CDR3 nucleotides: TGTGCCAGCAGCTTAAGCGGGGGGGCGAGTAAGCAGTTCTTC.

This chain joins TRBV19 and TRBJ1-6, with TRBD1 as a possible D gene (6 bases). The CDR3 has 17 residues. Germline values: CDR1 LNHDA, CDR2 SQIVND (reference sequence). Trimming pared 7 bases from V and 4 bases from J, leaving 20 bases between. CDR3 nucleotides: TGTGCCAGTAATACCCAACACGGGGGGCCGTATAATTCACCCCTCCACTTT. This gives the protein CASNTQHGGPYNSPLHF.

The chain is built from TRBV5-6 and TRBJ1-1, with 10 bases that match TRBD1. Trimming at V came to 6 bases and at J to 4 bases, leaving 9 bases not matched to a gene. Germline-derived CDR1 and CDR2 are SGHDT and YYEEEE. The CDR3 is 15 residues long. The CDR3 DNA reads TGTGCCAGCACCGATGGGGGACAGGGGTCCACTGAAGCTTTCTTT. Translation: CASTDGGQGSTEAFF.

V gene TRBV3-1 (or the pseudogene TRBV3-2) combines with J gene TRBJ1-2; D is unresolved. With 0 bases removed from V and 4 bases from J, the gap between germline ends came to 9 bases. The CDR3 is 14 residues long. The germline gives CDR1 LGHDT, CDR2 YNNKEL (reference sequence). CDR3 in DNA: TGTGCCAGCAGCCAAGATGCCGGGCCCTATGGCTACACCTTC. Translation: CASSQDAGPYGYTF.

This clone has a single count. The chain couples TRBV28 to TRBJ2-7; TRBD1 agrees at 11 bases. Trimming at V came to 5 bases and at J to 0 bases, leaving 9 bases not matched to a gene. The CDR3 is 17 residues long. The germline V gene encodes CDR1 MDHEN and CDR2 SYDVKM. The CDR3 protein is CASSPGTGGLSSYEQYF. CDR3 DNA sequence: TGTGCCAGCAGTCCCGGGACAGGGGGACTAAGCTCCTACGAGCAGTACTTC.

This chain uses TRBV6-5 with TRBJ2-5, with no clear D. The CDR3 spans 10 residues. Germline V lookup: CDR1 MNHEY, CDR2 SVGAGI. V lost 2 bases and J lost 14, with 9 bases in between. Here the CDR3 DNA reads TGTGCCAGCAGTTACATCTGGCCCTACTTC. The encoded protein is CASSYIWPYF.

The rearrangement uses TRBV5-4 and TRBJ1-1; D is ambiguous. The ends were cut back, 4 bases at V and 2 bases at J, with 9 bases in the middle. The length of the CDR3 is 13 residues. Germline-derived CDR1 and CDR2 are SGHNT and YYREEE (reference sequence). CDR3 DNA: TGTGCCAGCAGCCGGCCGGACAACACTGAAGCTTTCTTT. It specifies CASSRPDNTEAFF.

The gene calls are TRBV19 and TRBJ1-3; 7 bases are a match to TRBD1. This CDR3 spans 15 amino acids. With 6 bases clipped from V and 0 bases from J, the junction kept 5 bases outside the gene matches. From germline, CDR1 is LNHDA and CDR2 SQIVND (reference sequence). The CDR3 sequence: CASRMGQSSGNTIYF. Written as DNA, the CDR3 is TGTGCCAGTAGGATGGGACAGTCCTCTGGAAACACCATATATTTT.

The chain links TRBV14 to TRBJ2-5, with D perhaps matching TRBD1 (7 bases). Germline V gives CDR1 SGHDN, CDR2 FVKESK. V lost 1 base to trimming and J lost 2 bases, with 14 bases between them. The CDR3 length is 16 residues. CDR3 bases: TGTGCCAGCAGCCAAGGCGACAGGGAGGTTCAAGAGACCCAGTACTTC. This encodes CASSQGDREVQETQYF.

The chain uses TRBV6-5 and TRBJ2-1; a possible D gene is TRBD2 (5 bases). The CDR3 is made up of 14 amino acids. Germline values: CDR1 MNHEY, CDR2 SVGAGI. Deletions cut 8 bases from V and 0 bases from J, with 11 bases between. The CDR3 coding sequence is TGTGCCAGCTTAGAGGGAAGCTCCTACAATGAGCAGTTCTTC. It translates to CASLEGSSYNEQFF.

The chain couples TRBV6-2 or TRBV6-3 to TRBJ2-1, with D maybe TRBD1 (5 bases). CDR3 size: 15 residues. Germline V CDR1 and CDR2: MNHEY, SVGEGT. The V gene lost 1 base and the J gene lost 4 bases, with 11 bases spanning the gap. The CDR3 here is CASSYYLGAYNEQFF. CDR3 coding DNA: TGTGCCAGCAGTTACTACTTAGGGGCATACAATGAGCAGTTCTTC.

The rearrangement links TRBV7-2 to TRBJ1-5; maybe TRBD1 (5 bases). V lost 5 bases and J lost 0, with 8 bases in between. There are 14 residues in the CDR3. Germline V lookup: CDR1 SGHTA, CDR2 FQGNSA. As DNA, the CDR3 is TGTGCCAGCAGCCGGGACTCTAGCAATCAGCCCCAGCATTTT. It is translated as CASSRDSSNQPQHF.

The rearrangement uses TRBV7-2 and TRBJ2-7; 14 bases are shared with TRBD2. The CDR3 contains 17 residues. J lost 4 bases, V lost 5 bases, and 10 bases had no gene match. Germline loops: CDR1 SGHTA, CDR2 FQGNSA. The CDR3: CASSTRLAGGPGYEQYF. CDR3 DNA sequence: TGTGCCAGCAGCACTCGACTAGCGGGGGGGCCCGGGTACGAGCAGTACTTC.

The table lists this clone with a count of one. J is TRBJ1-1 and V is TRBV7-9; D is ambiguous. Germline V gene data show CDR1 as SEHNR and CDR2 as FQNEAQ (reference sequence). V was trimmed by 5 bases and J by 0 bases, leaving 16 bases between them. CDR3 length: 16 amino acids. CDR3 sequence reads: CASSQPTSPMNTEAFF. CDR3 sequence (DNA): TGTGCCAGCAGCCAACCGACCTCACCCATGAACACTGAAGCTTTCTTT. Full variable domain (rest looked up from reference TRBV7-9 and TRBJ1-1): DTGVSQNPRHKITKRGQNVTFRCDPISEHNRLYWYRQTLGQGPEFLTYFQNEAQLEKSRLLSDRFSAERPKGSFSTLEIQRTEQGDSAMYLCASSQPTSPMNTEAFFGQGTRLTVV.